The subject of this entry is one TCR beta chain. What it binds is unknown. This sample was taken from a study of OX40 agonist ivuxolimab in advanced cancers. Study-wide findings and caveats: At doses 0.1 to 3.0 mg/kg, CD4+ and CD8+ clones expanded.

Libraries were prepared by immunoSEQ multiplex PCR; TCRdb keeps only in-frame clonotypes and omits some of them. The table shows fewer than 70,000 clones, with 70% to 90% occurring only once. There are 15 residues in the CDR3. Per germline, CDR1 MNHNY and CDR2 SVGAGI (reference sequence). V dropped 5 bases and J dropped 2 bases, with 16 bases sitting between them. The sequencing used CD4+ or CD8+ T cells sorted from blood, collected in a trial of the OX40 agonist ivuxolimab. This sequence originates from an adult with an advanced solid tumor such as melanoma, head and neck, liver or kidney cancer. V is TRBV6-6 and J is TRBJ2-7; D unclear. CDR3: CASSPVGQNTYEQYF. CDR3 bases: TGTGCCAGCAGTCCGGTCGGGCAGAACACCTACGAGCAGTACTTC.